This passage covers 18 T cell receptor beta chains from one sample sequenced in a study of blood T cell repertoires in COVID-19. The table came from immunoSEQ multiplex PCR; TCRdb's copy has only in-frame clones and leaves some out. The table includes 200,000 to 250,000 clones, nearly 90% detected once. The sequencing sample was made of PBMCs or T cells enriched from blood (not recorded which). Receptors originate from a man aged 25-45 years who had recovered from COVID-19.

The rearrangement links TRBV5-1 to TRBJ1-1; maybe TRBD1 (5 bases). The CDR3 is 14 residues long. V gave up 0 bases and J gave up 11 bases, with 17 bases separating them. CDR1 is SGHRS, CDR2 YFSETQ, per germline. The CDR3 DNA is TGCGCCAGCAGCTTGGATTCTACCTCCGGGGGGGCTTTCTTT. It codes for CASSLDSTSGGAFF.

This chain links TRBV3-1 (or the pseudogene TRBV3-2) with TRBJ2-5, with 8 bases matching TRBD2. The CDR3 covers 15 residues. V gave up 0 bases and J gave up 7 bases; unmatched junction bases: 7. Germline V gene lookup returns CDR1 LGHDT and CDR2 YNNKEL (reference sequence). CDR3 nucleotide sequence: TGTGCCAGCAGCCAAGATCACGGGAGGGAAGGGACCCAGTACTTC. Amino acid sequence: CASSQDHGREGTQYF.

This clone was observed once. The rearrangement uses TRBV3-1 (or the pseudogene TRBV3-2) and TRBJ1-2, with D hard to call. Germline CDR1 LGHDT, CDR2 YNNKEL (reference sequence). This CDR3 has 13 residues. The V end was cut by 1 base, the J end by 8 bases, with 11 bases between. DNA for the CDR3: TGTGCCAGCAGCCAAGTGGAGTCACTCGGCTACACCTTC. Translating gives CASSQVESLGYTF.

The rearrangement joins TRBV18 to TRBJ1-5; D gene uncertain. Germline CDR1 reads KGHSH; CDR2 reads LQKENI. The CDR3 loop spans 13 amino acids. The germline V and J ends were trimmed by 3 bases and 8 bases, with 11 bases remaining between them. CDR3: CASSPVWGEPQHF. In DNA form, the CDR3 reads TGTGCCAGCTCACCCGTCTGGGGAGAGCCCCAGCATTTT.

CDR3 protein: CASSQQAGTSFGTKNIQYF. CDR3 bases: TGTGCCAGCTCACAACAGGCCGGGACTAGCTTCGGTACCAAAAACATTCAGTACTTC. The chain employs TRBV18 and TRBJ2-4; the match to TRBD2 covers 9 bases. The CDR3 is made up of 19 amino acids. Germline CDR1 reads KGHSH; CDR2 reads LQKENI. V shed 4 bases and J 2 bases; nucleotides not matched to a gene: 15.

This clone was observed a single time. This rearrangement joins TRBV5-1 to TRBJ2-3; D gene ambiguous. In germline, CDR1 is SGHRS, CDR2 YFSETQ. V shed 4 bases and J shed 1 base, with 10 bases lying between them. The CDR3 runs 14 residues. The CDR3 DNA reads TGCGCCAGCAGCATGAGCCAGGGCACAGATACGCAGTATTTT. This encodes CASSMSQGTDTQYF.

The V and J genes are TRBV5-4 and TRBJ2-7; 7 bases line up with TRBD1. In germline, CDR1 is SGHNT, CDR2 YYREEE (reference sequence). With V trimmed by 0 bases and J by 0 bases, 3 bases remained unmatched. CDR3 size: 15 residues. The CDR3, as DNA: TGTGCCAGCAGCTTGGGGTGGGACAGCTCCTACGAGCAGTACTTC. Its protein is CASSLGWDSSYEQYF.

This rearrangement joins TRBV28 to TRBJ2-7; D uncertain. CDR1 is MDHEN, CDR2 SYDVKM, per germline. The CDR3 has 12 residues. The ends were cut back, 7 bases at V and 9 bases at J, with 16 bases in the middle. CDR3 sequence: CASNGALVSQYF. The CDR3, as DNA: TGTGCCAGCAACGGCGCTCTAGTTTCGCAGTACTTC.

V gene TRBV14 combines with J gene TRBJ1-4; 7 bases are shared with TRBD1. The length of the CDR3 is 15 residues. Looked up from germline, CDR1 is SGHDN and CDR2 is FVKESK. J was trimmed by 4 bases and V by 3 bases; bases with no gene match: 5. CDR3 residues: CASSHGQVVNEKLFF. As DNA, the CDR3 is TGTGCCAGCAGCCACGGACAGGTTGTTAATGAAAAACTGTTTTTT.

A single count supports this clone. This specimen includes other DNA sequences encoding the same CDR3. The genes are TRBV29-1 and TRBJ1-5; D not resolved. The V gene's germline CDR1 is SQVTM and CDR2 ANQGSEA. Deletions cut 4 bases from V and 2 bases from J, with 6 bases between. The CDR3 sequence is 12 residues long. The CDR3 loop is CSVAGGNQPQHF. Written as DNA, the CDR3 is TGCAGCGTTGCCGGGGGCAATCAGCCCCAGCATTTT. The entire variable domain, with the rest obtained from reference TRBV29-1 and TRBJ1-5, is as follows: SAVISQKPSRDICQRGTSLTIQCQVDSQVTMMFWYRQQPGQSLTLIATANQGSEATYESGFVIDKFPISRPNLTFSTLTVSNMSPEDSSIYLCSVAGGNQPQHFGDGTRLSIL.

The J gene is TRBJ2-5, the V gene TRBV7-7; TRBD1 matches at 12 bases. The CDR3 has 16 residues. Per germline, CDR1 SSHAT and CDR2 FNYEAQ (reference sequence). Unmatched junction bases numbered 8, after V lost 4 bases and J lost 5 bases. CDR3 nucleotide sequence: TGTGCCAGCAGCTCGGCCGGGACAGGGGGCGAGGAGACCCAGTACTTC. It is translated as CASSSAGTGGEETQYF.

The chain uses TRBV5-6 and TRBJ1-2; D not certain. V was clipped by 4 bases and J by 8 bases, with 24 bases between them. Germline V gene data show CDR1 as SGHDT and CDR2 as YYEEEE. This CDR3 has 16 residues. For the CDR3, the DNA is TGTGCCAGCAGCCCACCTCTGATGATATCCTATGTAGGCTACACCTTC. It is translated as CASSPPLMISYVGYTF.

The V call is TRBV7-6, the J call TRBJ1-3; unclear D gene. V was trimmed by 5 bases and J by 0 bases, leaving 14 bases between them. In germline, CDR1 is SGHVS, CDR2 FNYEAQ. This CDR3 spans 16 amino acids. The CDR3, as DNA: TGTGCCAGCAGCGAAACGGGTCGACTCTCTGGAAACACCATATATTTT. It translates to CASSETGRLSGNTIYF.

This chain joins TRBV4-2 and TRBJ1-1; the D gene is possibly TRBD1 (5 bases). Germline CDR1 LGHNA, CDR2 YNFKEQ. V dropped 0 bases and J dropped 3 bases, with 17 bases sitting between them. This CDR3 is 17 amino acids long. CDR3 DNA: TGTGCCAGCAGCCAAGATTTCGGGCGGGACGGCCACACTGAAGCTTTCTTT. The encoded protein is CASSQDFGRDGHTEAFF.

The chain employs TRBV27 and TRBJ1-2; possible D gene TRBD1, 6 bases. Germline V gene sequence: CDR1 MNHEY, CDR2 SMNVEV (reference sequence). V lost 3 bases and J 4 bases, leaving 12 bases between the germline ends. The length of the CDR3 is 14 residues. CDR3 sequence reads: CASSFGSTGYGYTF. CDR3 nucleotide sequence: TGTGCCAGCAGTTTTGGCTCGACAGGCTATGGCTACACCTTC.

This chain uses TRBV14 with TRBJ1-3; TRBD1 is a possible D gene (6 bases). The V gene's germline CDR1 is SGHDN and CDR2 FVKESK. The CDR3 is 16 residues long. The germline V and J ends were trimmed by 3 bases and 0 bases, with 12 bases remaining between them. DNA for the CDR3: TGTGCCAGCAGCCATATCTGGGGGCCCTCTGGAAACACCATATATTTT. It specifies CASSHIWGPSGNTIYF.

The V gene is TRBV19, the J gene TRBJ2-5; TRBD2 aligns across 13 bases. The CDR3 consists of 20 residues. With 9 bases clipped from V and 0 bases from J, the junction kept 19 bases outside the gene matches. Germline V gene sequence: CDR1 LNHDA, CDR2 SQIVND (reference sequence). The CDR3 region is CASPNVGRGLAGVDQETQYF. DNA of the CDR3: TGTGCCAGCCCCAATGTGGGACGTGGACTAGCGGGAGTGGACCAAGAGACCCAGTACTTC.

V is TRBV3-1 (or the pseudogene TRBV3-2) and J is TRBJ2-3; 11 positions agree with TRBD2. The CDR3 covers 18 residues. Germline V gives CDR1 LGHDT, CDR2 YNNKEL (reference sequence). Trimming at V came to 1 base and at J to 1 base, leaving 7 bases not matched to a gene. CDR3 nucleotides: TGTGCCAGCAGCCAAGTGTACCTAGCGGGAGGTCGCACAGATACGCAGTATTTT. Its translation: CASSQVYLAGGRTDTQYF.